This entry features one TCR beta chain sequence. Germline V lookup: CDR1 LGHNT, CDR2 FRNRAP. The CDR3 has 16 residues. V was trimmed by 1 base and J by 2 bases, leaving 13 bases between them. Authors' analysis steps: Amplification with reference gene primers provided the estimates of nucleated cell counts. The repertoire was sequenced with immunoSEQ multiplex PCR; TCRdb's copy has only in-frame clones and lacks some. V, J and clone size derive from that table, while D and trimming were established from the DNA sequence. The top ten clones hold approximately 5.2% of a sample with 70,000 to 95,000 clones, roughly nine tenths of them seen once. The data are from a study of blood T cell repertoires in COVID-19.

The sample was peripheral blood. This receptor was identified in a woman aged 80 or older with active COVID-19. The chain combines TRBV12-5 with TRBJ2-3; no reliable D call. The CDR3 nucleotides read TGTGCTAGTGGTTTGGGACTCGCTCAACTCACAGATACGCAGTATTTT. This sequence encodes CASGLGLAQLTDTQYF. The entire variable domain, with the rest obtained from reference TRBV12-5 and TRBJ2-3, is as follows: DARVTQTPRHKVTEMGQEVTMRCQPILGHNTVFWYRQTMMQGLELLAYFRNRAPLDDSGMPKDRFSAEMPDATLATLKIQPSEPRDSAVYFCASGLGLAQLTDTQYFGPGTRLTVL.